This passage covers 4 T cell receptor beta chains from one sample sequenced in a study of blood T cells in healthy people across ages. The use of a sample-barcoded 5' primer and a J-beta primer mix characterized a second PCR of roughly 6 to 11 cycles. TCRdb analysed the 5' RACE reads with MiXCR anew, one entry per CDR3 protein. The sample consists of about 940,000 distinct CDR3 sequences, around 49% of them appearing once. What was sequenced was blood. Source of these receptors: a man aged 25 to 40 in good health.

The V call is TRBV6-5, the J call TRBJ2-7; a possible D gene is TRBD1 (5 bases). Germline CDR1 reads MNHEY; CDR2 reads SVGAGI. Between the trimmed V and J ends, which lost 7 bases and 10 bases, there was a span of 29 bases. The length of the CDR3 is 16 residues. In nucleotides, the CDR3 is TGTGCCAGCACGCATGGAACAAGGGGAAGAGCGACGCCACAGTACTTC. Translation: CASTHGTRGRATPQYF.

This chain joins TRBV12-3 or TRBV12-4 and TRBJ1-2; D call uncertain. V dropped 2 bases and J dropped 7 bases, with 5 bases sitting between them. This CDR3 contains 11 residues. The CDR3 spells CASSLSFGYTF. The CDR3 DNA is TGTGCCAGCAGTTTATCTTTTGGCTACACCTTC.

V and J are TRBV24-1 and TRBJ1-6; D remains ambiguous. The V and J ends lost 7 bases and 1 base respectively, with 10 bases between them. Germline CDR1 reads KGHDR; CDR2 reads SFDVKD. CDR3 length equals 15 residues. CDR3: CATSSGGSYNSPLHF. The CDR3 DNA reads TGTGCCACCAGCTCAGGAGGGTCCTATAATTCACCCCTCCACTTT.

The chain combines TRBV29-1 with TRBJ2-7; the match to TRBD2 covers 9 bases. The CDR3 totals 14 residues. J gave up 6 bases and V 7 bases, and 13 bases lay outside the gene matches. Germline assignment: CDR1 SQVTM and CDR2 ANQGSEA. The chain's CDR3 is CSAAKGTSSTEQYF. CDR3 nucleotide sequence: TGCAGCGCTGCCAAGGGGACTAGCTCGACCGAGCAGTACTTC.